A selection of T cell receptor beta chains follows, all from one sample in a study of cytomegalovirus exposure and HLA in healthy donors. Generated by immunoSEQ multiplex PCR, the TCRdb table keeps only in-frame clones and is missing some. The table lists 150,000 or so clones, approximately 80% of them singletons, with 5.6% in the top ten. The sample consisted of PBMCs. These receptor sequences come from a woman between 40 and 55 years old in good health and CMV-seropositive. Each CDR3 is given with its conserved first and last residue. D genes are given only for firm matches. Rows may omit the clone size; those that give it use once, few, many or a size class.

J | size | D | V | CDR3 | DNA
TRBJ1-1 | - | TRBD1 | TRBV19 | CASSDRGGNTEAFF | TGTGCCAGTAGCGACAGGGGTGGTAACACTGAAGCTTTCTTT
TRBJ2-3 | - | TRBD2 | TRBV5-4 | CASRFAGVASTDTQYF | TGTGCCAGCAGGTTCGCGGGGGTTGCTAGCACAGATACGCAGTATTTT
TRBJ2-3 | - | TRBD2 | TRBV14 | CASSQEGLAKDTQYF | TGTGCCAGCAGCCAAGAGGGACTAGCCAAAGATACGCAGTATTTT
TRBJ2-3 | once | TRBD2 | TRBV27 | CASSQRLAGKADTQYF | TGTGCCAGCAGTCAACGACTAGCGGGAAAAGCAGATACGCAGTATTTT
TRBJ1-2 | - | TRBD1 | TRBV6-1 | CASRLTGNGYTF | TGTGCCAGCAGGTTGACAGGGAATGGCTACACCTTC
TRBJ2-5 | - | TRBD2 | TRBV5-1 | CASGLAGGETQYF | TGCGCCAGCGGACTAGCGGGAGGAGAGACCCAGTACTTC
TRBJ2-1 | - | - | TRBV11-1 | CASSLGLVDEQFF | TGTGCCAGCAGCTTAGGGTTAGTCGATGAGCAGTTCTTC
TRBJ1-6 | - | - | TRBV27 | CASSFRGSNSPLHF | TGTGCCAGCAGTTTCCGTGGTAGTAATTCACCCCTCCACTTT
TRBJ2-1 | once | TRBD2 | TRBV28 | CASSFPSGSSYNEQFF | TGTGCCAGCAGTTTCCCTAGCGGAAGCTCCTACAATGAGCAGTTCTTC
TRBJ1-1 | - | - | TRBV6-1 | CAIRTPRVANTEAFF | TGTGCCATCCGTACCCCCAGGGTCGCGAACACTGAAGCTTTCTTT
TRBJ2-1 | - | TRBD2 | TRBV7-3 | CASSRSLAGRNEQFF | TGTGCCAGCAGCCGATCACTAGCGGGGAGGAATGAGCAGTTCTTC
TRBJ1-1 | once | TRBD1 | TRBV25-1 | CASSGDRGRWGEAFF | TGTGCCAGCAGTGGAGACAGGGGGCGGTGGGGTGAAGCTTTCTTT
TRBJ2-1 | - | TRBD2 | TRBV6-1 | CASSGWRGDNEQFF | TGTGCCAGCAGTGGCTGGCGGGGGGACAATGAGCAGTTCTTC
TRBJ1-2 | - | - | TRBV11-1 | CASSLALGYGYTF | TGTGCCAGCAGCTTAGCGCTCGGCTATGGCTACACCTTC
TRBJ2-3 | - | TRBD1 | TRBV9 | CASSVRQGEDTQYF | TGTGCCAGCAGCGTACGACAGGGTGAAGATACGCAGTATTTT
TRBJ1-4 | - | TRBD1 | TRBV30 | CALDRGPMVGEKLFF | TGTGCCCTGGACAGGGGGCCCATGGTTGGTGAAAAACTGTTTTTT
TRBJ1-2 | - | TRBD1 | TRBV4-1 | CASSQVGQGYGYTF | TGCGCCAGCAGCCAAGTAGGACAGGGGTATGGCTACACCTTC
TRBJ1-2 | - | TRBD1 | TRBV19 | CASSPAGGSINYGYTF | TGTGCCAGTAGTCCGGCAGGGGGCTCCATTAACTATGGCTACACCTTC
TRBJ2-6 | - | - | TRBV4-2 | CASSQEGGSGANVLTF | TGTGCCAGCAGCCAAGAGGGGGGCTCTGGGGCCAACGTCCTGACTTTC
TRBJ1-4 | - | - | TRBV25-1 | CASRKQGFTNEKLFF | TGTGCCAGCAGAAAGCAGGGGTTCACTAATGAAAAACTGTTTTTT
TRBJ2-1 | - | - | TRBV5-1 | CASSPEGEQFF | TGCGCCAGCAGCCCCGAGGGAGAGCAGTTCTTC
TRBJ2-7 | - | TRBD2 | TRBV6-1 | CASSEGSGGRYEQYF | TGTGCCAGCAGTGAAGGGTCGGGAGGGAGATACGAGCAGTACTTC
TRBJ2-6 | - | - | TRBV10-2 | CASTTPASGANVLTF | TGCGCCAGCACTACTCCCGCCTCTGGGGCCAACGTCCTGACTTTC
TRBJ2-7 | few | TRBD2 | TRBV14 | CASRLAPSYEQYF | TGTGCCAGCAGACTAGCGCCTTCCTACGAGCAGTACTTC
TRBJ2-7 | - | - | TRBV15 | CATSRGISRAGAPEQYF | TGTGCCACCAGCAGAGGAATCTCAAGGGCAGGGGCCCCCGAGCAGTACTTC
TRBJ2-7 | - | TRBD2 | TRBV11-2 | CASTLAGGPYEQYF | TGTGCCAGCACCCTAGCGGGAGGGCCTTACGAGCAGTACTTC
TRBJ2-1 | - | - | TRBV27 | CASSLTRRGYGSYNEQFF | TGTGCCAGCAGTTTAACACGAAGGGGGTATGGATCCTACAATGAGCAGTTCTTC
TRBJ2-2 | many | - | TRBV7-3 | CASSLLGGNTGELFF | TGTGCCAGCAGCTTATTAGGGGGGAACACCGGGGAGCTGTTTTTT
TRBJ2-1 | once | - | TRBV7-8 | CASSLEVGGSEQFF | TGTGCCAGCAGCTTAGAAGTGGGAGGAAGTGAGCAGTTCTTC
TRBJ2-7 | - | - | TRBV5-1 | CASSQLTSSYEQYF | TGCGCCAGCAGTCAACTCACGAGCTCCTACGAGCAGTACTTC
TRBJ2-6 | - | - | TRBV30 | CAWSSIRSGANVLTF | TGTGCCTGGAGTTCTATCCGCTCTGGGGCCAACGTCCTGACTTTC
TRBJ1-2 | few | - | TRBV30 | CAWARAGDYGYTF | TGTGCCTGGGCTCGGGCAGGGGACTATGGCTACACCTTC
TRBJ2-7 | - | TRBD2 | TRBV5-6 | CASSSRLAGGQRLYEQYF | TGTGCCAGCAGCTCTAGACTAGCGGGAGGCCAAAGGCTATACGAGCAGTACTTC
TRBJ2-5 | - | TRBD2 | TRBV27 | CASSPPRDLAGGAETQYF | TGTGCCAGCAGTCCACCCCGGGACCTAGCGGGAGGGGCAGAGACCCAGTACTTC
TRBJ1-2 | - | - | TRBV18 | CASSPSTLPDSFYGYTF | TGTGCCAGCTCACCAAGTACCCTGCCAGACTCTTTCTATGGCTACACCTTC
TRBJ2-7 | few | TRBD1 | TRBV28 | CASSPLRDRGYEQYF | TGTGCCAGCAGTCCACTCCGGGACAGGGGCTACGAGCAGTACTTC
TRBJ2-1 | - | - | TRBV7-2 | CASSWGAGAGENEQFF | TGTGCCAGCAGCTGGGGGGCGGGGGCAGGTGAAAATGAGCAGTTCTTC
TRBJ2-7 | few | TRBD1 | TRBV30 | CAWSKQGASYEQYF | TGTGCCTGGAGTAAACAGGGGGCATCGTACGAGCAGTACTTC
TRBJ1-3 | - | TRBD1 | TRBV25-1 | CASSARTGVGNTIYF | TGTGCCAGCAGTGCCCGGACAGGGGTCGGAAACACCATATATTTT
TRBJ2-7 | once | - | TRBV10-2 | CASNNKGGPYEQYF | TGCGCCAGCAACAATAAGGGGGGGCCCTACGAGCAGTACTTC
TRBJ2-1 | - | TRBD2 | TRBV2 | CASSEVAGSGDEQFF | TGTGCCAGCAGTGAGGTAGCGGGGTCAGGTGATGAGCAGTTCTTC